The next 4 T cell receptor beta chains were all read from a single sample in a study of vaccination and CD4 T cells after COVID-19. The Oncomine TCR Beta short-read assay sequenced DNA from cultured CD4+ T cells. TCRdb re-called the PCR reads with MiXCR, one entry per CDR3 protein. The data hold 20,000 to 25,000 distinct CDR3 sequences, with about 56% observed a single time. These receptors' antigens are unknown. Treatment reported: approximately 9-day PBMC culture with coronavirus spike peptide pools or control peptides (ViraFEST assay). Sample: CD4+ T cells from blood, cultured in vitro. These receptor sequences come from a human donor who had recovered from COVID-19.

Note on this clonotype: In this CDR3 the conserved last residue, phenylalanine or tryptophan, is missing, so a read error is likely. The gene calls are TRBV6-2 or TRBV6-3 and TRBJ1-5; D is ambiguous. V lost 2 bases and J lost 6, with 14 bases in between. Germline CDR1 reads MNHEY; CDR2 reads SVGEGT. This CDR3 has 15 residues. The CDR3 sequence: CASSYPSQVAQPQHL. The CDR3 nucleotides read TGTGCCAGCAGTTACCCGAGTCAAGTGGCTCAGCCCCAGCATCTT.

This clonotype was recorded a few times. This chain uses TRBV6-1 with TRBJ1-2; TRBD1 matches 9 bases. The ends lost 8 bases at V and 2 bases at J; junction bases unmatched: 12. This CDR3 contains 16 residues. Germline V lookup: CDR1 MNHNS, CDR2 SASEGT. CDR3 sequence (DNA): TGTGCCAGCTTAGCACAAACAGGGGGCGGAAACTATGGCTACACCTTC. This translates into CASLAQTGGGNYGYTF.

The rearrangement joins TRBV11-2 to TRBJ1-2; TRBD1 matches at 7 bases. Germline trimming cut 1 base from V and 8 bases from J; bases unmatched to any gene: 10. The CDR3 runs 15 residues. Per germline, CDR1 SGHAT and CDR2 FQNNGV. CDR3 in DNA: TGTGCCAGCAGCTTAGTAACAGGGGAGGTAGACGGCTACACCTTC. Protein product: CASSLVTGEVDGYTF.

In its sample, this clonotype was seen a few times. The V call is TRBV6-1, the J call TRBJ2-5, with 11 bases lining up with TRBD1. This CDR3 has 13 amino acids. Losses at the gene ends were 6 bases for V and 5 bases for J; bases not matched to a gene: 2. Germline V gene lookup returns CDR1 MNHNS and CDR2 SASEGT. The chain's CDR3 is CASRDRGQETQYF. CDR3 nucleotides: TGTGCCAGCAGGGACAGGGGGCAGGAGACCCAGTACTTC.